These 17 T cell receptor beta chains came from one sample sequenced in a study of cytomegalovirus exposure and HLA in healthy donors. PCR primers comprised 60 Vbeta and 13 Jbeta primers. Clones were read by immunoSEQ multiplex PCR, and TCRdb kept only the in-frame ones, dropping some. Of roughly 160,000 clones in the sample, 85% were seen once. Source material: PBMCs. The source is a boy aged 2 to 10 in good health and CMV-seronegative.

The rearrangement links TRBV11-3 to TRBJ2-7; 10 positions match TRBD1. Germline V gene data show CDR1 as SGHNT and CDR2 as YENEEA. The junction had 4 bases not matched to a gene; V was cut back by 5 bases and J by 0 bases. This CDR3 region has 15 residues. The CDR3 DNA sequence: TGTGCCAGCAGCCGACGGACAGGGGGCTCCTACGAGCAGTACTTC. This sequence encodes CASSRRTGGSYEQYF. The whole variable domain, remainder taken from reference TRBV11-3 and TRBJ2-7, is EAGVVQSPRYKIIEKKQPVAFWCNPISGHNTLYWYLQNLGQGPELLIRYENEEAVDDSQLPKDRFSAERLKGVDSTLKIQPAELGDSAVYLCASSRRTGGSYEQYFGPGTRLTVT.

This clone came up a few times. The chain uses TRBV14 and TRBJ2-1, with TRBD2 as a possible D gene (5 bases). CDR1 and CDR2 (germline): SGHDN, FVKESK. This CDR3 has 18 residues. The V and J ends lost 1 base and 7 bases respectively, with 23 bases between them. The CDR3 protein is CASSQGWVGLAARNEQFF. The CDR3 coding sequence is TGTGCCAGCAGCCAAGGGTGGGTAGGGCTAGCAGCGAGGAATGAGCAGTTCTTC.

This clone was picked up a small number of times. This chain connects TRBV27 to TRBJ2-6; possible D gene TRBD2, 5 bases. This CDR3 region has 16 residues. The ends were cut back, 7 bases at V and 3 bases at J, with 16 bases in the middle. Germline loops: CDR1 MNHEY, CDR2 SMNVEV (reference sequence). CDR3 sequence reads: CASTWRVGLGANVLTF. The CDR3 region has the DNA TGTGCCAGCACTTGGCGGGTCGGACTTGGGGCCAACGTCCTGACTTTC.

The rearrangement joins TRBV4-1 to TRBJ1-3; 10 bases are shared with TRBD1. The germline CDR1 and CDR2 sequences are MGHRA and YSYEKL. The V gene end was trimmed by 5 bases and the J gene end by 0 bases; junction bases not matched to a gene: 7. CDR3 length: 17 amino acids. The CDR3 loop reads CASSYGGTGDSGNTIYF. In DNA form, the CDR3 reads TGCGCCAGCAGCTACGGCGGGACAGGGGACTCTGGAAACACCATATATTTT.

The chain employs TRBV30 and TRBJ1-4; tentatively, D is TRBD1 (5 bases). Trimming cost V 0 bases and J 6 bases, with 11 bases left between them. The CDR3 consists of 14 residues. Germline V gene lookup returns CDR1 GTSNPN and CDR2 SVGIG (reference sequence). The CDR3 here is CAWSVGGTDEKLFF. Written as DNA, the CDR3 is TGTGCCTGGAGTGTCGGGGGGACCGATGAAAAACTGTTTTTT.

In its sample, this clone was seen a few times. This chain links TRBV9 with TRBJ2-3; the match to TRBD2 covers 7 bases. There are 15 residues in the CDR3. Germline CDR1 SGDLS, CDR2 YYNGEE. Unmatched junction bases numbered 5, after V lost 3 bases and J lost 1 base. CDR3 sequence reads: CASSAGGERTDTQYF. The CDR3 DNA is TGTGCCAGCAGCGCTGGGGGGGAGCGCACAGATACGCAGTATTTT.

This sequence joins TRBV7-9 and TRBJ2-2; TRBD2 matches at 14 bases. The CDR3 runs to 18 residues. In germline, CDR1 is SEHNR, CDR2 FQNEAQ (reference sequence). J gave up 5 bases and V 3 bases, and 8 bases lay outside the gene matches. The CDR3: CASSFGTSGRRGTGELFF. CDR3 coding DNA: TGTGCCAGCAGCTTCGGGACTAGCGGGAGACGAGGGACCGGGGAGCTGTTTTTT.

This clone was seen more than once but under ten times. This chain uses TRBV28 with TRBJ2-1; 11 positions match TRBD2. The CDR3 is 18 residues long. Germline V CDR1 and CDR2: MDHEN, SYDVKM. Germline trimming cut 7 bases from V and 4 bases from J; bases unmatched to any gene: 15. CDR3 sequence (DNA): TGTGCCAGCAATCAGATCGGCCTAGCGGGGGGTTCGTACAATGAGCAGTTCTTC. This translates into CASNQIGLAGGSYNEQFF.

There are a few counts of this clone. The rearrangement links TRBV18 to TRBJ2-7; maybe TRBD2 (5 bases). This CDR3 region has 14 residues. Per the germline V gene, CDR1 is KGHSH and CDR2 is LQKENI. V lost 3 bases, J lost 5 bases, and 14 bases lay in between. The DNA of the CDR3 is TGTGCCAGCTCACCGCTCGGACGGGAAGACGAGCAGTACTTC. Amino acid sequence: CASSPLGREDEQYF.

The chain carries TRBV2 and TRBJ2-5; D remains ambiguous. The CDR3 loop spans 12 amino acids. V shed 6 bases and J shed 0 bases, with 5 bases lying between them. Germline V gene data show CDR1 as SNHLY and CDR2 as FYNNEI. The CDR3 DNA reads as TGTGCCAGCAGGTCAGACCAAGAGACCCAGTACTTC. Its translation is CASRSDQETQYF.

V usage is TRBV6-1 and J usage is TRBJ1-1; 8 bases agree with TRBD1. CDR1 is MNHNS, CDR2 SASEGT, per germline. The CDR3 sequence is 16 residues long. V shed 4 bases and J 0 bases; nucleotides not matched to a gene: 7. In DNA, the CDR3 is TGTGCCAGCAGTGCCCAAGGGACAGGCCTGAACACTGAAGCTTTCTTT. The encoded protein is CASSAQGTGLNTEAFF.

The gene calls are TRBV9 and TRBJ2-2, with 9 positions matching TRBD1. V lost 4 bases, J lost 4 bases, and 5 bases stayed unmatched. The germline V gene has CDR1 SGDLS and CDR2 YYNGEE. CDR3 size: 15 residues. The CDR3 is CASSMRTGVTGELFF. The CDR3 DNA is TGTGCCAGCAGCATGCGGACAGGGGTCACCGGGGAGCTGTTTTTT.

V usage is TRBV11-2 and J usage is TRBJ2-3, with TRBD1 identical over 10 bases. J gave up 1 base and V 3 bases, and 13 bases lay outside the gene matches. This CDR3 spans 19 amino acids. Germline V gene lookup returns CDR1 SGHAT and CDR2 FQNNGV. The chain's CDR3 is CASSFTWDRGRGRTDTQYF. The CDR3 DNA sequence: TGTGCCAGCAGCTTCACCTGGGACAGGGGTCGGGGGCGCACAGATACGCAGTATTTT.

The chain uses TRBV5-4 and TRBJ1-6, with D tentatively TRBD1 (6 bases). Trimming cost V 4 bases and J 6 bases, with 14 bases left between them. From germline, CDR1 is SGHNT and CDR2 YYREEE (reference sequence). This CDR3 has 15 amino acids. CDR3 protein: CASSHGGGLNSPLHF. The CDR3 bases are TGTGCCAGCAGCCACGGGGGGGGGCTTAATTCACCCCTCCACTTT.

The J gene is TRBJ1-5, the V gene TRBV11-3; the D is unclear. CDR1 SGHNT and CDR2 YENEEA come from the germline V gene. The CDR3 has 16 residues. The ends were cut back, 0 bases at V and 0 bases at J, with 9 bases in the middle. The CDR3: CASSLDLRFSNQPQHF. The CDR3 DNA follows: TGTGCCAGCAGCTTAGATCTGCGGTTTAGCAATCAGCCCCAGCATTTT.

The chain has TRBV6-7 and TRBJ1-1; D call uncertain. TRBV6-7 is an ORF, with its function uncertain. This CDR3 is 14 amino acids long. The V end was cut by 7 bases, the J end by 1 base, with 13 bases between. CDR3: CASTLDYENTEAFF. The CDR3 DNA is TGTGCCAGCACATTAGATTACGAGAACACTGAAGCTTTCTTT.

J is TRBJ1-1 and V is TRBV2; no clear D. Germline CDR1 reads SNHLY; CDR2 reads FYNNEI. This CDR3 is built from 11 residues. V dropped 10 bases and J dropped 5 bases, with 11 bases sitting between them. The CDR3 loop reads CATVAATEAFF. Here the CDR3 DNA reads TGTGCCACCGTAGCTGCGACTGAAGCTTTCTTT.